The 31 T cell receptor beta chains in this list originate from one sample, sequenced in a study of blood T cells in healthy people across ages. PCR was performed a second time for 7 to 11 cycles using a sample-barcoded 5' primer and a J-beta primer mix. TCRdb re-derived calls from the 5' RACE reads in MiXCR, one entry per CDR3 protein. The sample includes under 1,000,000 distinct CDR3 sequences, around half seen only once; the top ten take roughly 18%. The sample consisted of blood. The receptor set was obtained from a man at least 80 years old in good health.

Note on this clonotype: Being one base from a much bigger clone, this may be a read error. J is TRBJ2-5 and V is TRBV10-3; no clear D. CDR1 and CDR2 (germline): ENHRY, SYGVKD. The CDR3 has 12 amino acids. The DNA of the CDR3 is TGTGCCATCAGGGAGTCTTCGGAGACCCAGTACTTC. Translating gives CAIRESSETQYF.

Comment on this clonotype: Mismatch with germline at one junction end may stem from a read error. V usage is TRBV7-9 and J usage is TRBJ1-4; D perhaps matches TRBD1 (6 bases). Germline loops: CDR1 SEHNR, CDR2 FQNEAQ (reference sequence). The CDR3 sequence is 16 residues long. CDR3 sequence: CASSIKGGRTNEKLFF. CDR3 DNA: TGCGCCAGCAGCATAAAGGGGGGAAGAACTAATGAAAAACTGTTTTTT.

The V and J genes are TRBV20-1 and TRBJ2-7; 7 nucleotides align to TRBD2. This CDR3 spans 13 amino acids. The V gene's germline CDR1 is DFQATT and CDR2 SNEGSKA (reference sequence). V trimming: 7 bases; J trimming: 7 bases; junction bases outside the gene matches: 13. The chain's CDR3 is CSGKGLLYKEQYF. DNA of the CDR3: TGCAGTGGTAAGGGACTATTATACAAGGAGCAGTACTTC.

This sequence joins TRBV5-1 and TRBJ2-1; the match to TRBD2 covers 7 bases. This CDR3 region has 15 residues. With V trimmed by 1 base and J by 10 bases, 11 bases remained unmatched. Germline V gene lookup returns CDR1 SGHRS and CDR2 YFSETQ. The CDR3 DNA follows: TGCGCCAGCAGCTTGCCTAGCGGAGGAAAAGTCGAGCAGTTCTTC. Translated, it gives CASSLPSGGKVEQFF.

This chain joins TRBV9 and TRBJ2-5; D is uncertain. Trimming took 3 bases from V and 3 from J, leaving 9 bases between them. CDR1 is SGDLS and CDR2 is YYNGEE in the germline V gene. CDR3 length: 13 residues. The CDR3 spells CASSETSKETQYF. DNA for the CDR3: TGTGCCAGCAGCGAGACTTCAAAAGAGACCCAGTACTTC.

This clonotype appeared many times. J is TRBJ1-2 and V is TRBV28; a possible D gene is TRBD1 (6 bases). CDR1 is MDHEN and CDR2 is SYDVKM in the germline V gene. V gave up 5 bases and J gave up 5 bases, with 15 bases separating them. The CDR3 sequence is 14 residues long. The CDR3 nucleotides read TGTGCCAGCAGTCCGGGGGGGGGCCATTATGGCTACACCTTC. Amino acid sequence: CASSPGGGHYGYTF.

The rearrangement uses TRBV28 and TRBJ2-7; no clear D. CDR3 length: 13 residues. Trimming pared 6 bases from V and 5 bases from J, leaving 14 bases between. Per germline, CDR1 MDHEN and CDR2 SYDVKM. The CDR3 bases are TGTGCCAGCAGCTGGAGCGCGACCAACGAGCAGTACTTC. Translation gives CASSWSATNEQYF.

Regarding this clonotype: Possible read error: a much larger clone is one base away. The chain employs TRBV11-2 and TRBJ2-7, with D possibly being TRBD2 (5 bases). Trimming shortened V by 7 bases and J by 7 bases, and 20 bases separated the two germline ends. In germline, CDR1 is SGHAT, CDR2 FQNNGV. The CDR3 loop spans 14 amino acids. This CDR3 reads CASNFPGNYNEQYF. The DNA of the CDR3 is TGTGCCAGCAACTTCCCCGGGAACTACAATGAGCAGTACTTC.

This clonotype was seen a few times. The chain carries TRBV28 and TRBJ2-3; 8 positions agree with TRBD2. The J segment lost 0 bases and the V segment lost 8 bases, leaving 7 bases of the junction unmatched. There are 15 residues in the CDR3. Germline V CDR1 and CDR2: MDHEN, SYDVKM. The CDR3 region has the DNA TGTGCCAGCCGGGGGGGCGGGACTAGCACAGATACGCAGTATTTT. Encoded protein: CASRGGGTSTDTQYF.

This clonotype was counted at least ten times. This chain links TRBV29-1 with TRBJ2-1; 8 nucleotides line up with TRBD2. CDR1 SQVTM and CDR2 ANQGSEA come from the germline V gene. CDR3 length: 12 residues. The V and J ends lost 3 bases and 9 bases, in that order; junction bases with no gene match: 4. The DNA of the CDR3 is TGCAGCGTTGAGAGCGGGAGTGCTGAGCAGTTCTTC. Translation: CSVESGSAEQFF.

V and J are TRBV25-1 and TRBJ2-7, with TRBD1 matching over 8 bases. V shed 3 bases and J 7 bases; nucleotides not matched to a gene: 14. Germline CDR1 MGHDK, CDR2 SYGVNS. This CDR3 is built from 16 residues. This chain's CDR3 is CASSDVIAGGAEEQYF. The CDR3 nucleotides read TGTGCCAGCAGTGATGTCATCGCAGGGGGCGCGGAGGAGCAGTACTTC.

The chain couples TRBV5-1 to TRBJ1-3, with D perhaps matching TRBD1 (5 bases). From germline, CDR1 is SGHRS and CDR2 YFSETQ. The length of the CDR3 is 15 residues. Trimming removed 4 bases at V and 0 bases at J, with 11 bases between. The CDR3 here is CASSPGPISGNTIYF. In DNA, the CDR3 is TGCGCCAGCAGCCCGGGACCGATCTCTGGAAACACCATATATTTT.

V usage is TRBV20-1 and J usage is TRBJ2-1, with TRBD2 as a possible D gene (6 bases). CDR3 length: 17 amino acids. Germline CDR1 is DFQATT and CDR2 is SNEGSKA (reference sequence). Trimming cost V 3 bases and J 0 bases, with 18 bases left between them. The CDR3 coding sequence is TGCAGTGCTAGCCCCTCCGGGAGTATCAGCTCCTACAATGAGCAGTTCTTC. Protein product: CSASPSGSISSYNEQFF.

The rearrangement uses TRBV25-1 and TRBJ2-6; D is ambiguous. V lost 3 bases to trimming and J lost 4 bases, with 10 bases between them. The CDR3 sequence is 15 residues long. Germline CDR1 and CDR2: MGHDK and SYGVNS. The chain's CDR3 is CASSDALTGANVLTF. In DNA, the CDR3 is TGTGCCAGCAGTGACGCTCTCACCGGGGCCAACGTCCTGACTTTC.

The J gene is TRBJ2-1, the V gene TRBV7-8; D is possibly TRBD1 or TRBD2 (5 bases each). Germline values: CDR1 SGHVS, CDR2 FQNEAQ. This CDR3 spans 18 amino acids. V shed 3 bases and J shed 2 bases, with 20 bases lying between them. CDR3 loop: CASSLSGRGVAPYNEQFF. CDR3 nucleotide sequence: TGTGCCAGCAGCTTGTCAGGTAGGGGAGTGGCGCCCTACAATGAGCAGTTCTTC.

This clonotype was recorded a few times. V and J are TRBV24-1 and TRBJ2-5; 10 positions match TRBD1. The germline V gene has CDR1 KGHDR and CDR2 SFDVKD. This CDR3 has 17 amino acids. V lost 1 base and J lost 1; bases outside the gene matches: 5. The CDR3 is CATSDFRDRGSQETQYF. The DNA of the CDR3 is TGTGCCACCAGTGATTTCCGGGACAGGGGTAGCCAAGAGACCCAGTACTTC.

The chain joins TRBV20-1 to TRBJ2-3; D gene ambiguous. Trimming removed 5 bases from V and 5 bases from J, with 8 bases in between. CDR1 DFQATT and CDR2 SNEGSKA come from the germline V gene (reference sequence). This CDR3 is 11 amino acids long. The CDR3 coding sequence is TGCAGTGCTCTAAGAGGAGATACGCAGTATTTT. Translated: CSALRGDTQYF.

The chain combines TRBV29-1 with TRBJ1-4; D is ambiguous. Germline loops: CDR1 SQVTM, CDR2 ANQGSEA. V was clipped by 4 bases and J by 5 bases, with 8 bases between them. The CDR3 runs 12 residues. The CDR3 DNA sequence: TGCAGCGTTGGGACGCCGAATGAAAAACTGTTTTTT. Its protein is CSVGTPNEKLFF.

The V call is TRBV12-3 or TRBV12-4, the J call TRBJ1-1; D not resolved. V was clipped by 3 bases and J by 4 bases, with 15 bases between them. There are 15 residues in the CDR3. The CDR3 DNA is TGTGCCAGCAGTTTTCGGGTAGCCCGAGGCACTGAAGCTTTCTTT. Its translation is CASSFRVARGTEAFF.

This clonotype came up a few times. CDR3 loop: CASREVQGAGYEQFF. CDR3 DNA sequence: TGCGCCAGCAGAGAAGTCCAGGGGGCAGGCTATGAGCAGTTCTTC. V gene TRBV5-1 combines with J gene TRBJ2-1; the match to TRBD1 covers 8 bases. Looked up from germline, CDR1 is SGHRS and CDR2 is YFSETQ. The CDR3 loop spans 15 amino acids. V lost 5 bases to trimming and J lost 8 bases; unmatched junction nucleotides: 12.

This rearrangement joins TRBV20-1 to TRBJ2-1, with 7 positions matching TRBD2. CDR3 length: 16 amino acids. Germline V gene data show CDR1 as DFQATT and CDR2 as SNEGSKA (reference sequence). The ends lost 0 bases at V and 3 bases at J; junction bases unmatched: 8. The CDR3: CSARDPAGVSYNEQFF. CDR3 DNA sequence: TGCAGTGCTAGAGATCCTGCGGGAGTAAGCTACAATGAGCAGTTCTTC.

In its sample, this clonotype was seen a few times. The genes are TRBV14 and TRBJ2-7; the match to TRBD2 covers 11 bases. Germline lookup yields CDR1 SGHDN and CDR2 FVKESK. The junction had 31 bases not matched to a gene; V was cut back by 3 bases and J by 6 bases. The CDR3 loop spans 23 amino acids. The CDR3 DNA sequence: TGTGCCAGCAGCCATGTAGGCGTCACCCTCCATAGCGGGAGGGCTTCAAGGCTTGGCGAGCAGTACTTC. Its protein product is CASSHVGVTLHSGRASRLGEQYF.

J is TRBJ2-7 and V is TRBV28; D might be TRBD1 (5 bases). Trimming took 5 bases from V and 6 from J, leaving 17 bases between them. The CDR3 is 14 residues long. The germline V gene has CDR1 MDHEN and CDR2 SYDVKM. DNA for the CDR3: TGTGCCAGCAGTCAGACAGATAACTACGCCGAGCAGTACTTC. It is translated as CASSQTDNYAEQYF.

This clonotype was detected a few times. The J gene is TRBJ2-7, the V gene TRBV20-1, with D perhaps matching TRBD2 (5 bases). CDR3 size: 14 residues. The V gene's germline CDR1 is DFQATT and CDR2 SNEGSKA (reference sequence). Between the trimmed V and J ends, which lost 3 bases and 2 bases, there was a span of 14 bases. The CDR3 protein is CSASIGGHPYEQYF. The CDR3 DNA reads TGCAGTGCTAGCATAGGCGGGCACCCCTACGAGCAGTACTTC.

This sequence joins TRBV30 and TRBJ2-1; 7 bases fit TRBD2. This CDR3 has 13 amino acids. V lost 4 bases and J lost 6; bases outside the gene matches: 6. From germline, CDR1 is GTSNPN and CDR2 SVGIG (reference sequence). The CDR3 loop reads CAWTLTSRNEQFF. CDR3 DNA: TGTGCCTGGACACTGACTAGCCGCAATGAGCAGTTCTTC.

This clonotype was counted between two and nine times. The genes are TRBV4-3 and TRBJ2-1; 12 bases map to TRBD2. Germline CDR1 LGHNA, CDR2 YSLEER. The CDR3 length is 14 residues. Trimming cost V 5 bases and J 9 bases; bases outside gene matches: 5. The CDR3 protein is CASSSLAGGGEQFF. DNA for the CDR3: TGCGCCAGCAGCAGTCTAGCGGGAGGGGGTGAGCAGTTCTTC.

A single count supports this clonotype. This may be a read error: a much more frequent sequence differs by one nucleotide. CDR3 residues: CTSSLRGGSSVNEQFF. The CDR3 DNA reads TGCACCAGCAGCTTGCGAGGCGGGAGTTCGGTAAATGAGCAGTTCTTC. V is TRBV5-1 and J is TRBJ2-1, with 7 positions matching TRBD2. The V gene's germline CDR1 is SGHRS and CDR2 YFSETQ. This CDR3 is built from 16 residues.

With regard to this clonotype: Since a much larger clone is just one base distant, this may be a read error. The rearrangement uses TRBV6-2 or TRBV6-3 and TRBJ2-5; the D is unclear. The CDR3 consists of 14 residues. Germline CDR1 is MNHEY and CDR2 is SVGEGT. Trimming shortened V by 5 bases and J by 11 bases, and 21 bases separated the two germline ends. The CDR3 bases are TGTGCCAGCAGTAGTGACCTTGGGTACAATGAGCAGTACTTC. It translates to CASSSDLGYNEQYF.

This clonotype was detected a few times. The CDR3 sequence is CASSLMRTLSYEQYF. The CDR3 bases are TGTGCCAGCAGCTTAATGCGGACGCTCTCCTACGAGCAGTACTTC. This chain uses TRBV7-2 with TRBJ2-7; no clear D gene. This CDR3 has 15 residues. Germline V CDR1 and CDR2: SGHTA, FQGNSA. The ends were cut back, 2 bases at V and 0 bases at J, with 11 bases in the middle.

The CDR3 region has the DNA TGCGCCAGCAGCCTCCGGGATCCCTACGAGCAGTACTTC. Translating gives CASSLRDPYEQYF. The genes are TRBV5-1 and TRBJ2-7; D possibly corresponds to TRBD2 (5 bases). Germline lookup yields CDR1 SGHRS and CDR2 YFSETQ. The CDR3 spans 13 residues. With 4 bases removed from V and 2 bases from J, the gap between germline ends came to 10 bases.

This clonotype has only a few counts. V is TRBV28 and J is TRBJ2-3; D tentatively reads TRBD1 or TRBD2 (5 bases each). Germline-derived CDR1 and CDR2 are MDHEN and SYDVKM. This CDR3 has 18 residues. V was shortened by 6 bases and J by 6 bases, with 28 bases between the two germline ends. CDR3: CASRPRVSLAGRMDTQYF. CDR3 coding DNA: TGTGCCAGCAGGCCAAGGGTTTCTTTGGCAGGGAGAATGGATACGCAGTATTTT.